This TCR beta chain stems from a study of blood T cell repertoires in COVID-19. Study overall: Sources were T cells, B-cell-depleted T cells, or PBMCs; the material itself was cDNA or gDNA.

Enrolment of Seattle patients took place during active infection, and they were followed longitudinally. This clone turned up a few times. Profiled with immunoSEQ multiplex PCR; TCRdb holds only in-frame clones, not every one. The table shows 100,000 to 150,000 clones, with about nine tenths occurring only once. This CDR3 has 15 residues. Germline-derived CDR1 and CDR2 are ENHRY and SYGVKD. V gave up 5 bases and J gave up 4 bases; unmatched junction bases: 11. V gene TRBV10-3 combines with J gene TRBJ2-7; 7 bases match TRBD1. This receptor was taken from a woman in her 70s with COVID-19, enrolled during active disease. The sequenced sample consisted of peripheral blood. The CDR3 DNA follows: TGTGCCATCAGTCCCGGGACAGAAAAGAAATACGAGCAGTACTTC. This translates into CAISPGTEKKYEQYF.